The text below deals with one T cell receptor beta chain. This sample was included in a study of blood T cell repertoires in COVID-19. TCRdb's table, derived via immunoSEQ multiplex PCR, lists solely in-frame clones and lacks some. The sample has 200,000 or so clones, about 85% seen once; the top ten hold under 3.5%. The length of the CDR3 is 17 residues. Deletions cut 0 bases from V and 1 base from J, with 13 bases between. CDR1 and CDR2 (germline): ENHRY, SYGVKD. The clonotype comes from a man aged 50-59 years who had recovered from COVID-19. The rearrangement joins TRBV10-3 to TRBJ1-5, with TRBD1 as a possible D gene (6 bases). The sequenced material came from peripheral blood. The CDR3, as DNA: TGTGCCATCAGTGAGTCCATCTCTGGACAGAGCAATCAGCCCCAGCATTTT. Translating gives CAISESISGQSNQPQHF.